The clone carrying this TCR beta chain was counted a few times. TCR beta was sequenced from blood CD8+ and CD4+ T cells. Those who served as multiple sclerosis controls were treatment-naive patients with stable or active relapsing-remitting disease. TEMRA cells were enriched by FACS, and CD4+ and CD8+ T cells were negatively isolated. The record originates from a study of CD8 T cells in Susac syndrome. Random hexamers were used to reverse transcribe the RNA input (about 0.5 to 1 ug). The TCR beta CDR3 was amplified by immunoSEQ multiplex PCR across 54 Vbeta, 13 Jbeta. TCRdb analysed the immunoSEQ multiplex PCR reads with MiXCR anew, one entry per CDR3 protein. The sample contains 400,000 to 550,000 distinct CDR3 sequences, 85% to 90% of which appear only once. The CDR3 totals 14 residues. Germline V gives CDR1 SGHAT, CDR2 FQNNGV. V dropped 8 bases and J dropped 3; count of bases not matched to a gene: 7.

The TCR originated in a human donor with multiple sclerosis. V usage is TRBV11-2 and J usage is TRBJ2-1; 7 bases fit TRBD1. Material: CD8+ T cells from PBMCs. This chain's CDR3 is CASRRDSLYNEQFF. The CDR3 nucleotides are TGTGCCAGCCGTCGGGACAGCCTCTACAATGAGCAGTTCTTC.